These 20 T cell receptor beta chains were all obtained from the same sample, sequenced in a study of CD8+CD57+ T cells in acquired aplastic anemia (dated by TCRdb to about 2018). The listed sequencing device is Illumina HiSeq 2000. Genomic DNA served as template for TCR beta VDJ combination and CDR3 sequence profiling. TCRdb took the public reads, trimmed them with fastp at Q25, ran MiXCR for clone calling and kept in-frame beta chains. Every CDR3 protein is listed once, alongside the most common genes and DNA of its rows. Here the sample has about 210,000 distinct CDR3 sequences; over 60% occur a single time. The ten largest clones add up to 25% to 35% of the sample. The sequenced sample was sorted CD4+, CD8+, or CD8+CD57+ T cells (not recorded which) from PBMCs. All receptors derive from a human donor in good health.

V and J are TRBV10-3 and TRBJ1-1; TRBD1 aligns across 7 bases. CDR1 is ENHRY and CDR2 is SYGVKD in the germline V gene. This CDR3 spans 12 amino acids. J lost 1 base, V lost 10 bases, and 3 bases had no gene match. This chain's CDR3 is CASRDRNTEAFF. In nucleotides, the CDR3 is TGTGCCAGCCGGGACAGGAACACTGAAGCTTTCTTT.

In regard to this clonotype: The CDR3 does not end in the conserved phenylalanine or tryptophan, so this is likely a read error. The chain couples TRBV20-1 to TRBJ1-1; D is perhaps TRBD1 (5 bases). V was pared by 6 bases and J by 1 base, with 15 bases between. Germline-derived CDR1 and CDR2 are DFQATT and SNEGSKA (reference sequence). This CDR3 contains 14 residues. The CDR3 DNA reads TGCAGTGCAAGACCGGGACCGCAGAACACTGAAGCTTTCCTT. Translation: CSARPGPQNTEAFL.

This clonotype was seen only a few times. V usage is TRBV7-9 and J usage is TRBJ2-7, with D unclear. This CDR3 region has 14 residues. Trimming removed 1 base at V and 0 bases at J, with 7 bases between. From germline, CDR1 is SEHNR and CDR2 FQNEAQ (reference sequence). CDR3 amino acids: CASSLDIFSYEQYF. Here the CDR3 DNA reads TGTGCCAGCAGCTTAGACATCTTCTCCTACGAGCAGTACTTC.

The chain recombines TRBV7-6 with TRBJ2-6; no clear D gene. CDR1 and CDR2 (germline): SGHVS, FNYEAQ. This CDR3 contains 14 residues. The germline V and J ends were trimmed by 3 bases and 4 bases, with 7 bases remaining between them. CDR3 residues: CASSFLSGANVLTF. Here the CDR3 DNA reads TGTGCCAGCAGCTTTCTCTCCGGGGCCAACGTCCTGACTTTC. The full variable domain, rest sourced from reference TRBV7-6 and TRBJ2-6, is GAGVSQSPRYKVTKRGQDVALRCDPISGHVSLYWYRQALGQGPEFLTYFNYEAQQDKSGLPNDRFSAERPEGSISTLTIQRTEQRDSAMYRCASSFLSGANVLTFGAGSRLTVL.

The chain links TRBV20-1 to TRBJ2-2, with 8 nucleotides matching TRBD2. The CDR3 length is 16 residues. Trimming cost V 0 bases and J 1 base; bases outside gene matches: 4. The germline gives CDR1 DFQATT, CDR2 SNEGSKA (reference sequence). CDR3 nucleotides: TGCAGTGCTAGAGATCGGCTAGCGGGGAACACCGGGGAGCTGTTTTTT. Residues: CSARDRLAGNTGELFF.

In this sample, this clonotype turned up once. The V gene is TRBV15, the J gene TRBJ2-3; 8 nucleotides align to TRBD2. From germline, CDR1 is LNHNV and CDR2 YYDKDF (reference sequence). The CDR3 covers 15 residues. V lost 5 bases, J lost 4 bases, and 8 bases stayed unmatched. This CDR3 reads CATSLGGGSSDTQYF. CDR3 coding DNA: TGTGCCACCAGCCTCGGGGGGGGTTCATCAGATACGCAGTATTTT.

This clonotype came up many times. The rearrangement links TRBV12-3 or TRBV12-4 to TRBJ2-1, with 10 positions matching TRBD1. The junction had 3 bases not matched to a gene; V was cut back by 5 bases and J by 14 bases. CDR3 length: 11 amino acids. Here the CDR3 reads CASSTGTGEFF. Written as DNA, the CDR3 is TGTGCCAGCAGTACCGGGACAGGGGAGTTCTTC.

This clonotype was detected many times. The chain is built from TRBV10-3 and TRBJ1-2; unclear D gene. CDR1 is ENHRY, CDR2 SYGVKD, per germline. Trimming took off 7 bases at V and 3 bases at J, with 6 bases between the two ends. This CDR3 is 11 amino acids long. CDR3 loop: CAIINDYGYTF. In nucleotides, the CDR3 is TGTGCCATCATTAACGACTATGGCTACACCTTC.

This chain links TRBV19 with TRBJ2-3; D may be TRBD2 (6 bases). CDR1 and CDR2 from the germline V gene are LNHDA and SQIVND (reference sequence). With 10 bases removed from V and 0 bases from J, the gap between germline ends came to 17 bases. The CDR3 covers 15 residues. CDR3 loop: CATRGKITSTDTQYF. CDR3 DNA: TGTGCCACACGGGGGAAGATAACAAGCACAGATACGCAGTATTTT.

This clonotype came up a few times. A much more abundant neighbour one base away suggests this may be a read error. This chain joins TRBV9 and TRBJ1-1; D not resolved. Germline CDR1 is SGDLS and CDR2 is YYNGEE. V was shortened by 0 bases and J by 3 bases, with 3 bases between the two germline ends. The length of the CDR3 is 12 residues. This CDR3 reads CASSVGDTEAFF. For the CDR3, the DNA is TGTGCCAGCAGCGTAGGGGACACTGAAGCTTTCTTT.

This chain connects TRBV20-1 to TRBJ1-2, with TRBD1 matching over 9 bases. After removal of 2 bases from V and 5 bases from J, the junction contained 3 bases not matched to a gene. Germline V lookup: CDR1 DFQATT, CDR2 SNEGSKA (reference sequence). This CDR3 is 13 amino acids long. CDR3: CSARPTGGYGYTF. CDR3 in DNA: TGCAGTGCTAGACCGACAGGGGGTTATGGCTACACCTTC.

As for this clonotype: Possible read error: a much larger clone is one base away. This chain connects TRBV27 to TRBJ2-7, with D perhaps TRBD1 (5 bases). Deletions cut 3 bases from V and 9 bases from J, with 15 bases between. The CDR3 runs to 13 residues. Germline assignment: CDR1 MNHEY and CDR2 SMNVEV (reference sequence). CDR3: CASSLAAPRGQYF. The CDR3 bases are TGTGCCAGCAGTTTGGCAGCTCCTAGGGGGCAGTACTTC.

The J gene is TRBJ1-4, the V gene TRBV7-4; perhaps TRBD1 as D (5 bases). Germline CDR1 and CDR2: SGHVT and SQSDAQ. The CDR3 contains 15 residues. Deletions cut 5 bases from V and 8 bases from J, with 18 bases between. The CDR3 region is CASSPVDSEREKLFF. CDR3 in DNA: TGTGCCAGCAGCCCGGTCGACAGTGAGAGGGAAAAACTGTTTTTT.

The sample holds many counts of this clonotype. The rearrangement joins TRBV7-8 to TRBJ1-4; tentative D call: TRBD1 (6 bases). V dropped 2 bases and J dropped 3 bases, with 13 bases sitting between them. Germline CDR1 reads SGHVS; CDR2 reads FQNEAQ. The CDR3 is made up of 16 amino acids. CDR3 residues: CASSLPSGHPNEKLFF. In DNA, the CDR3 is TGTGCCAGCAGCTTACCATCGGGACACCCTAATGAAAAACTGTTTTTT.

This sequence joins TRBV9 and TRBJ2-1, with 13 bases aligning to TRBD2. Germline values: CDR1 SGDLS, CDR2 YYNGEE. This CDR3 is built from 15 residues. V gave up 4 bases and J gave up 8 bases; unmatched junction bases: 6. CDR3 protein: CASSLGLAGWDEQFF. The DNA of the CDR3 is TGTGCCAGCAGCTTGGGACTAGCGGGGTGGGATGAGCAGTTCTTC.

Worth noting for this clonotype: A junction boundary mismatches the germline segment, possibly from a read error. The chain uses TRBV7-2 and TRBJ2-3; maybe TRBD2 (6 bases). The CDR3 has 15 amino acids. From germline, CDR1 is SGHTA and CDR2 FQGNSA. CDR3 in amino acids: CASSSPGTPMDTHYF. The CDR3 nucleotides are TGTGCCAGCAGCTCACCCGGGACTCCAATGGATACGCACTATTTT.

The rearrangement uses TRBV10-3 and TRBJ1-2; D ambiguous. This CDR3 contains 13 residues. Germline V gives CDR1 ENHRY, CDR2 SYGVKD. The ends were cut back, 4 bases at V and 2 bases at J, with 8 bases in the middle. In nucleotides, the CDR3 is TGTGCCATCAGTGTGGAACAGAACTATGGCTACACCTTC. It yields the protein CAISVEQNYGYTF.

This clonotype was seen a handful of times. The chain combines TRBV28 with TRBJ1-2; D unclear. V lost 5 bases and J lost 8, with 12 bases in between. Germline V gene lookup returns CDR1 MDHEN and CDR2 SYDVKM. The CDR3 has 12 amino acids. The CDR3 loop reads CASSPGSGGYTF. CDR3 sequence (DNA): TGTGCCAGCAGTCCAGGAAGTGGAGGCTACACCTTC.

This clonotype was counted many times. The J gene is TRBJ2-1, the V gene TRBV5-1; TRBD1 is a possible D gene (5 bases). This CDR3 has 15 residues. CDR1 is SGHRS, CDR2 YFSETQ, per germline. Trimming stripped 4 bases from V and 5 bases from J, with 16 bases between. CDR3 in DNA: TGCGCCAGCAGCCCCGTTGTGCAGGGAAACAATGAGCAGTTCTTC. It yields the protein CASSPVVQGNNEQFF.

The chain couples TRBV10-3 to TRBJ1-6, with no clear D. Trimming pared 10 bases from V and 6 bases from J, leaving 13 bases between. The CDR3 spans 13 residues. Germline V CDR1 and CDR2: ENHRY, SYGVKD. As DNA, the CDR3 is TGTGCCAGCAGCCCCGCCCCTAATTCACCCCTCCACTTT. Translation: CASSPAPNSPLHF.